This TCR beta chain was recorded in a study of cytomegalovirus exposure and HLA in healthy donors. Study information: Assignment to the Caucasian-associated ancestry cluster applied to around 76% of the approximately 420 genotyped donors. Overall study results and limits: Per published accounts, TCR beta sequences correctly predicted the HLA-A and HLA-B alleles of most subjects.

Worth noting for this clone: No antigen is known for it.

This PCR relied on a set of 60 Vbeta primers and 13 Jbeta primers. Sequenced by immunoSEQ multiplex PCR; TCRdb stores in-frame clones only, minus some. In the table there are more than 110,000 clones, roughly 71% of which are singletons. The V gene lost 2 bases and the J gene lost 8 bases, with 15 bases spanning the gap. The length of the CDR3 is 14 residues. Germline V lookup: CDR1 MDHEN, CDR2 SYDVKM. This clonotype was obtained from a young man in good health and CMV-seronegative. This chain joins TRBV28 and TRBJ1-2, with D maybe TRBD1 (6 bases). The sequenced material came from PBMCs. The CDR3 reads CASSLVGGAEGYTF. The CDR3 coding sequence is TGTGCCAGCAGTTTAGTCGGGGGGGCGGAAGGCTACACCTTC.